The clone carrying this T cell receptor beta chain has at least ten counts. Antigen unknown. The sample is drawn from a study of CD8+CD57+ T cells in acquired aplastic anemia. Study overall: Mean DNA quantity obtained from sorted CD4+ and CD8+ cells was 2.5 to 4 ug. In CD4+ cells, healthy donors produced an average of approximately 9.9 million reads. Study conclusions and caveats: Patients and controls shared around 30 CD8+ CDR3 sequences. Significance was not reached for CD8+ Simpson's diversity between patients and controls.

It was genomic DNA that served as the template for profiling TCR beta VDJ and CDR3. MiXCR, run by TCRdb on the reads, gives a single entry per CDR3 protein. Of under 75,000 distinct CDR3 sequences in the sample, approximately 51% were seen once. Per the germline V gene, CDR1 is DFQATT and CDR2 is SNEGSKA (reference sequence). The CDR3 spans 10 residues. Trimming took 3 bases from V and 2 from J, leaving 1 base between them. The V and J genes are TRBV20-1 and TRBJ2-5, with no clear D. Sequenced input: sorted CD4+, CD8+, or CD8+CD57+ T cells (not recorded which) from PBMCs. The TCR comes from a human donor in good health, serving as a control. This CDR3 is CSASQETQYF. CDR3 coding DNA: TGCAGTGCTAGTCAAGAGACCCAGTACTTC.